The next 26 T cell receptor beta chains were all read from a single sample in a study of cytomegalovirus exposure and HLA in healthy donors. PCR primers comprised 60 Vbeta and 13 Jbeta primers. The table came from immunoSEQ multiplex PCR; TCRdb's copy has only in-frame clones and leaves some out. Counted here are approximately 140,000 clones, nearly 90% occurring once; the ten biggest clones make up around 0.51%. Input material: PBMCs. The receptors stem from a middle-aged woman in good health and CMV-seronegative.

DNA for the CDR3: TGTGCCAGCAGCTTGGCAGGGTTGGATGGCTACACCTTC. Translating it yields CASSLAGLDGYTF. This chain links TRBV5-6 with TRBJ1-2; D is possibly TRBD1 (5 bases). There are 13 residues in the CDR3. Deletions cut 0 bases from V and 6 bases from J, with 9 bases between. Germline V gives CDR1 SGHDT, CDR2 YYEEEE.

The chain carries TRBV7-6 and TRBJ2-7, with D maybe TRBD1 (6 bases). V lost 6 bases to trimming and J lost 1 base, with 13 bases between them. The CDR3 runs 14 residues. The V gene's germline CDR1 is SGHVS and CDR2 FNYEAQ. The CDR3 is CASSVRQESYEQYF. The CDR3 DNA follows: TGTGCCAGCAGTGTAAGACAGGAATCCTACGAGCAGTACTTC.

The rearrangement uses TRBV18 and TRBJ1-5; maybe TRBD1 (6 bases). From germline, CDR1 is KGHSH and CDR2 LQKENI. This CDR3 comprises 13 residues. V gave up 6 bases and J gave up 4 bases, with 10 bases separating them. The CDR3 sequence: CASSPTGNQPQHF. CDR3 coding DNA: TGTGCCAGCTCGCCGACAGGAAATCAGCCCCAGCATTTT.

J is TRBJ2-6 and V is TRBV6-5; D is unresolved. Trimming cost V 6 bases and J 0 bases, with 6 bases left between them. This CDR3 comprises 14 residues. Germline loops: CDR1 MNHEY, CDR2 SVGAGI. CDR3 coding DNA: TGTGCCAGCAGCCATAGCTCTGGGGCCAACGTCCTGACTTTC. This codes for CASSHSSGANVLTF.

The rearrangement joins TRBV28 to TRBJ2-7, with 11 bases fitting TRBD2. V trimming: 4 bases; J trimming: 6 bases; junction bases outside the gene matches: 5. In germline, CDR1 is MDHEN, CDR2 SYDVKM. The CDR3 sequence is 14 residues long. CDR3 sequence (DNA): TGTGCCAGCAGTTCTACTAGCGGGAGTGTCGAGCAGTACTTC. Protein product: CASSSTSGSVEQYF.

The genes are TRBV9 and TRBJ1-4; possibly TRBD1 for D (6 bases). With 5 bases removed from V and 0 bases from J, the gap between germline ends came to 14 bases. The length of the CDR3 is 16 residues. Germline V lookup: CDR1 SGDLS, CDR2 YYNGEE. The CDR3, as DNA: TGTGCCAGCAGTAGGGGAGGGGGGGCAACTAATGAAAAACTGTTTTTT. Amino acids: CASSRGGGATNEKLFF.

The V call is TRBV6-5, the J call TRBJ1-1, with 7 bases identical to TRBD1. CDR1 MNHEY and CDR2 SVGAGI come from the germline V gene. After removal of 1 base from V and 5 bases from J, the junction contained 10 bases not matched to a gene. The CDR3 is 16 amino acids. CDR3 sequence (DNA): TGTGCCAGCAGTTACTTCACAATCCCAGGGGGAACTGAAGCTTTCTTT. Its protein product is CASSYFTIPGGTEAFF.

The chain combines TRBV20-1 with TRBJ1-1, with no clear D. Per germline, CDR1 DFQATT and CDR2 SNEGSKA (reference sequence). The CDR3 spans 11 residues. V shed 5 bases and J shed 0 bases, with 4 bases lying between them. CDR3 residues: CSAPVNTEAFF. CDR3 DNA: TGCAGTGCTCCCGTGAACACTGAAGCTTTCTTT.

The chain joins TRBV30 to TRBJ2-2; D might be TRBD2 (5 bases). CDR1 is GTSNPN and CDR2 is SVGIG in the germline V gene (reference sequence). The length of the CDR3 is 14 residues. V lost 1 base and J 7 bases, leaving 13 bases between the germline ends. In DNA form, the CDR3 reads TGTGCCTGGAGTGGTCTACGGGATTACGGGGAGCTGTTTTTT. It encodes CAWSGLRDYGELFF.

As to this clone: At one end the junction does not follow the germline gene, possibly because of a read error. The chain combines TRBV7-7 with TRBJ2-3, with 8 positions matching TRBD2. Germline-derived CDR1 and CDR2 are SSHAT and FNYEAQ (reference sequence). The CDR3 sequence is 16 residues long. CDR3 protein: CASSLVTSGDTDTQYF. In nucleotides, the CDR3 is TGTGCTAGCAGCTTAGTCACTAGCGGAGACACAGATACGCAGTATTTT. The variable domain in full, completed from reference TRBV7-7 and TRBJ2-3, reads GAGVSQSPRYKVTKRGQDVTLRCDPISSHATLYWYQQALGQGPEFLTYFNYEAQPDKSGLPSDRFSAERPEGSISTLTIQRTEQRDSAMYRCASSLVTSGDTDTQYFGPGTRLTVL.

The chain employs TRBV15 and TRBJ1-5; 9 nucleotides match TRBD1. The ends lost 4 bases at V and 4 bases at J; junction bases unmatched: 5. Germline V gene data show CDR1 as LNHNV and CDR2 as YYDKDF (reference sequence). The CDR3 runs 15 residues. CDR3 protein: CATSNRGLGNQPQHF. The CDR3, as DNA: TGTGCCACCAGCAACAGGGGGCTCGGGAATCAGCCCCAGCATTTT.

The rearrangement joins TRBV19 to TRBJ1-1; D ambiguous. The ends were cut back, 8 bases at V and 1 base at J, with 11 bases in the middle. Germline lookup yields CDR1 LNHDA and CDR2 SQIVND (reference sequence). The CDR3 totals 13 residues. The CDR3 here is CASGRTANTEAFF. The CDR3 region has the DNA TGTGCCAGTGGGAGGACGGCGAACACTGAAGCTTTCTTT.

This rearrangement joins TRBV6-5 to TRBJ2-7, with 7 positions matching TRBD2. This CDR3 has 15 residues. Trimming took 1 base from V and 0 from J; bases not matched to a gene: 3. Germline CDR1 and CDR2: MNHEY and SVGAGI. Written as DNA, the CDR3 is TGTGCCAGCAGTTACTGGGGGGGAGCCTCCTACGAGCAGTACTTC. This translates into CASSYWGGASYEQYF.

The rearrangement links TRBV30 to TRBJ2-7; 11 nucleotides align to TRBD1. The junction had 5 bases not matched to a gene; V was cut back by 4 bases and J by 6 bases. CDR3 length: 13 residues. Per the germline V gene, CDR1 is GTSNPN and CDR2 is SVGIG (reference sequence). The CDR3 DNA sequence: TGTGCCTGGACTCGGACAGGGGGCTCCGAGCAGTACTTC. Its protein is CAWTRTGGSEQYF.

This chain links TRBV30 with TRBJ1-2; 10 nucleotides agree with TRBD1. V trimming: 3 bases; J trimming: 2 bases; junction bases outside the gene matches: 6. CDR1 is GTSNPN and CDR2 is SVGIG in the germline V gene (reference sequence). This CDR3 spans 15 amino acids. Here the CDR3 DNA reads TGTGCCTGGAGCAAACCGGGACAGGGGAACTATGGCTACACCTTC. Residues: CAWSKPGQGNYGYTF.

The CDR3 sequence: CSVGGTGESSGNTIYF. CDR3 bases: TGCAGCGTTGGCGGGACAGGGGAGAGCTCTGGAAACACCATATATTTT. This chain joins TRBV29-1 and TRBJ1-3; 10 nucleotides agree with TRBD1. With 4 bases clipped from V and 0 bases from J, the junction kept 6 bases outside the gene matches. From germline, CDR1 is SQVTM and CDR2 ANQGSEA. This CDR3 has 16 residues.

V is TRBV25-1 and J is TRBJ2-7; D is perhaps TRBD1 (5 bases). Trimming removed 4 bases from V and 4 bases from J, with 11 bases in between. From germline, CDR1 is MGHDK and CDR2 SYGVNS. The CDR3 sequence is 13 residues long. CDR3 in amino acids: CASSGRVLYEQYF. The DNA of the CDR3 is TGTGCCAGCAGTGGCAGGGTATTGTACGAGCAGTACTTC.

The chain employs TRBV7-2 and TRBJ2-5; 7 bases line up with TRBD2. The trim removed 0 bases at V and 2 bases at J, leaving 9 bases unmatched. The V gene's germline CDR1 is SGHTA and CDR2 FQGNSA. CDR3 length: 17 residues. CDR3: CASSLAPAGSGQETQYF. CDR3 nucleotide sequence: TGTGCCAGCAGCTTAGCCCCAGCGGGAAGTGGGCAAGAGACCCAGTACTTC.

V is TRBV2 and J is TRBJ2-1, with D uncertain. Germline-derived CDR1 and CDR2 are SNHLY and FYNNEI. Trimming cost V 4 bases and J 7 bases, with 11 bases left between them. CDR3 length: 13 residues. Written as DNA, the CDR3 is TGTGCCAGCAGTGTTGAGGTCTTAAATGAGCAGTTCTTC. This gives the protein CASSVEVLNEQFF.

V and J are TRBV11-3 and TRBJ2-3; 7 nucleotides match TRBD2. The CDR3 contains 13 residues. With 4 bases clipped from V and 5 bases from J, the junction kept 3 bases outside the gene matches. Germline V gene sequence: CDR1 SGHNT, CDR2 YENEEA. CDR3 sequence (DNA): TGTGCCAGCAGCTCCCGCGGGGGAGATACGCAGTATTTT. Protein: CASSSRGGDTQYF.

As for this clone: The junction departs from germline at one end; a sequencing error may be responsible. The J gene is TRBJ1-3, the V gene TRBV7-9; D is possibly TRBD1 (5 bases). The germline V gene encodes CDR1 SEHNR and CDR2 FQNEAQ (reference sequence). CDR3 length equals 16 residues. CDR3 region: CSSSRGRGVSGNTIYF. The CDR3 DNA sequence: TGTTCCAGCAGCCGTGGGCGGGGGGTCTCTGGAAACACCATATATTTT.

CDR3 residues: CASSLARDNEQFF. Written as DNA, the CDR3 is TGTGCCAGCAGCCTCGCTAGAGACAATGAGCAGTTCTTC. V is TRBV7-9 and J is TRBJ2-1, with D hard to call. The V gene lost 5 bases and the J gene lost 5 bases, with 10 bases spanning the gap. Germline assignment: CDR1 SEHNR and CDR2 FQNEAQ (reference sequence). The CDR3 consists of 13 residues.

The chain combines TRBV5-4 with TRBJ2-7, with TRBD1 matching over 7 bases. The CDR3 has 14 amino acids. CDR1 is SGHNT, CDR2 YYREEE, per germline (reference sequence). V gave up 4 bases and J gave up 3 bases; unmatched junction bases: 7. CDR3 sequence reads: CASSAQGRSYEQYF. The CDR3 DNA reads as TGTGCCAGCAGCGCACAGGGGAGAAGCTACGAGCAGTACTTC.

The CDR3 coding sequence is TGTGCCAGCAGTTTATCGGTGTTCGGCTACACCTTC. Amino acid sequence: CASSLSVFGYTF. The V gene is TRBV28, the J gene TRBJ1-2; no clear D gene. The CDR3 runs 12 residues. CDR1 MDHEN and CDR2 SYDVKM come from the germline V gene. The ends were cut back, 1 base at V and 8 bases at J, with 8 bases in the middle.

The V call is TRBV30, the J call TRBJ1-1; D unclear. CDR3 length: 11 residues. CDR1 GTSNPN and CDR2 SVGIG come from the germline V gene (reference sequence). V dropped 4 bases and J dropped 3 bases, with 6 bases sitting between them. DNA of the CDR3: TGTGCCTGGACTTCGTACACTGAAGCTTTCTTT. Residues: CAWTSYTEAFF.

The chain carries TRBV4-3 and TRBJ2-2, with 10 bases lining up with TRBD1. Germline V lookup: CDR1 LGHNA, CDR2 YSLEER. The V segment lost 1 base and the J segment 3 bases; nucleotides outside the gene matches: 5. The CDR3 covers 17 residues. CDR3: CASSQGDRGLYTGELFF. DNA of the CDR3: TGCGCCAGCAGCCAAGGGGACAGGGGCTTATACACCGGGGAGCTGTTTTTT.